Shown below are 10 T cell receptor beta chains from a single sample sequenced in a study of cytotoxic CD8 clonotypes in ibrutinib-treated CLL. Method: immunoSEQ multiplex PCR; TCRdb's copy keeps in-frame clones and lacks some. Of about 300,000 clones listed, over 60% are singletons. Specimen: PBMCs, collected after 36 months of ibrutinib treatment. The receptors were sampled from a human donor with chronic lymphocytic leukemia.

This rearrangement joins TRBV4-3 to TRBJ2-5; tentatively, D is TRBD1 or TRBD2 (5 bases each). The CDR3 consists of 15 residues. V lost 2 bases and J lost 2, with 12 bases in between. Germline CDR1 and CDR2: LGHNA and YSLEER. In DNA, the CDR3 is TGCGCCAGCAGCCAAACAGGCCGGGAACAAGAGACCCAGTACTTC. This sequence encodes CASSQTGREQETQYF.

V is TRBV9 and J is TRBJ2-1; the D is unclear. V was clipped by 0 bases and J by 10 bases, with 8 bases between them. CDR1 is SGDLS and CDR2 is YYNGEE in the germline V gene. There are 12 residues in the CDR3. The CDR3 DNA follows: TGTGCCAGCAGCGTAGAAGTAGGCGAGCAGTTCTTC. This translates into CASSVEVGEQFF.

In its sample, this clone was seen a few times. This chain uses TRBV5-4 with TRBJ1-2, with 7 bases fitting TRBD1. Per the germline V gene, CDR1 is SGHNT and CDR2 is YYREEE (reference sequence). J lost 7 bases, V lost 5 bases, and 8 bases had no gene match. The CDR3 sequence is 13 residues long. Here the CDR3 DNA reads TGTGCCAGCAGGTTCAGGGGGGGTCGTGGCTACACCTTC. Translation gives CASRFRGGRGYTF.

This clone occurred a few times. The CDR3 spells CASSVIPGGTNTEAFF. DNA of the CDR3: TGTGCCAGCAGCGTGATTCCAGGGGGTACGAACACTGAAGCTTTCTTT. The chain uses TRBV9 and TRBJ1-1, with 7 bases identical to TRBD1. The junction had 8 bases not matched to a gene; V was cut back by 2 bases and J by 1 base. Germline values: CDR1 SGDLS, CDR2 YYNGEE. The CDR3 runs 16 residues.

In this sample, this clone turned up a few times. This rearrangement joins TRBV2 to TRBJ2-5, with 14 bases lining up with TRBD2. The germline CDR1 and CDR2 sequences are SNHLY and FYNNEI. The CDR3 loop spans 16 amino acids. The trim removed 9 bases at V and 5 bases at J, leaving 11 bases unmatched. Here the CDR3 reads CARVEGLAGVFETQYF. As DNA, the CDR3 is TGTGCCAGAGTAGAGGGACTAGCGGGAGTTTTCGAGACCCAGTACTTC.

The sample holds a few counts of this clone. The J gene is TRBJ2-7, the V gene TRBV25-1; D ambiguous. Trimming pared 5 bases from V and 4 bases from J, leaving 12 bases between. Germline loops: CDR1 MGHDK, CDR2 SYGVNS. The CDR3 sequence is 13 residues long. For the CDR3, the DNA is TGTGCCAGCAGTCTGGAGATGTGGTACGAGCAGTACTTC. Amino acid sequence: CASSLEMWYEQYF.

This clone showed up just a few times. This chain connects TRBV6-5 to TRBJ2-1; tentative D call: TRBD2 (5 bases). CDR3 length: 16 amino acids. Germline-derived CDR1 and CDR2 are MNHEY and SVGAGI. Trimming pared 0 bases from V and 2 bases from J, leaving 11 bases between. CDR3 region: CASSYSASLAYNEQFF. CDR3 coding DNA: TGTGCCAGCAGTTACTCGGCTAGCTTGGCCTACAATGAGCAGTTCTTC.

Only one count was recorded for this clone. The chain links TRBV13 to TRBJ2-1; D remains ambiguous. Trimming removed 2 bases at V and 5 bases at J, with 4 bases between. Germline-derived CDR1 and CDR2 are PRHDT and FYEKMQ (reference sequence). The CDR3 sequence is 12 residues long. The CDR3 loop reads CASSLRNNEQFF. The CDR3 coding sequence is TGTGCCAGCAGCTTACGTAACAATGAGCAGTTCTTC.

This chain links TRBV27 with TRBJ1-2; D possibly corresponds to TRBD1 (6 bases). The CDR3 has 13 amino acids. The V end was cut by 5 bases, the J end by 3 bases, with 10 bases between. Germline values: CDR1 MNHEY, CDR2 SMNVEV (reference sequence). The CDR3 sequence is CASSTGRDYGYTF. The CDR3 nucleotides read TGTGCCAGCAGTACAGGGCGGGACTATGGCTACACCTTC.

This clone was recorded many times. The V gene is TRBV2, the J gene TRBJ2-5; 8 positions match TRBD1. The V segment lost 6 bases and the J segment 5 bases; nucleotides outside the gene matches: 11. The CDR3 runs 15 residues. Germline V lookup: CDR1 SNHLY, CDR2 FYNNEI. This CDR3 is CASRDWTGQVETQYF. Written as DNA, the CDR3 is TGTGCCAGCAGGGATTGGACAGGGCAGGTGGAGACCCAGTACTTC.